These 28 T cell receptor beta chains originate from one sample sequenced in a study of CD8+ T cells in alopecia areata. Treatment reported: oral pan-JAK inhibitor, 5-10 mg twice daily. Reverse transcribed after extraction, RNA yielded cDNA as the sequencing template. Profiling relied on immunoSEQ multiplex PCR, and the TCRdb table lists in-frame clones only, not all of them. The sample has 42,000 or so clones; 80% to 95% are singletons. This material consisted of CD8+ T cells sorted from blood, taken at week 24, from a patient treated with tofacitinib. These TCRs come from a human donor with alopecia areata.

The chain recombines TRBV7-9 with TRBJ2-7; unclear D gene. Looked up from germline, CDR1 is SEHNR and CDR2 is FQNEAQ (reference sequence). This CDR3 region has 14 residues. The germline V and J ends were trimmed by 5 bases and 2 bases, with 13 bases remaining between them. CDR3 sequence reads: CASSPRIQAYEQYF. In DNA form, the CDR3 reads TGTGCCAGCAGCCCGCGGATCCAAGCCTACGAGCAGTACTTC.

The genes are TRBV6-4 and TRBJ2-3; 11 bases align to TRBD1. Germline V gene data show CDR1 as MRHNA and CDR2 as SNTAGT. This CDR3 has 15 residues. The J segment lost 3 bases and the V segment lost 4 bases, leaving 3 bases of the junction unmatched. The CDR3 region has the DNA TGTGCCAGCAGTGGCGGACAGGGGGCAACAGATACGCAGTATTTT. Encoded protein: CASSGGQGATDTQYF.

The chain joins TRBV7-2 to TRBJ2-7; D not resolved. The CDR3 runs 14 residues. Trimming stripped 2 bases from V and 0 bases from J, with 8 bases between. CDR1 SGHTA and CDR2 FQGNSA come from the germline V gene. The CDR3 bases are TGTGCCAGCAGCTTAACTACAAGCTCCTACGAGCAGTACTTC. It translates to CASSLTTSSYEQYF.

The CDR3 protein is CASSPDSANSYEQYF. CDR3 nucleotides: TGTGCCAGCAGCCCTGACAGCGCCAACTCCTACGAGCAGTACTTC. The V and J genes are TRBV5-6 and TRBJ2-7, with D possibly being TRBD1 (5 bases). V was clipped by 4 bases and J by 0 bases, with 14 bases between them. This CDR3 is 15 amino acids long. Per the germline V gene, CDR1 is SGHDT and CDR2 is YYEEEE.

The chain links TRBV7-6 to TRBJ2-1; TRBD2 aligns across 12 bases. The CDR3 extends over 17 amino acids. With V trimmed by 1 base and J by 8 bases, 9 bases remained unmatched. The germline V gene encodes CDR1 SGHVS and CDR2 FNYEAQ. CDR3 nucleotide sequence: TGTGCCAGCAGCTTAGGTCGGGCTAGCGGGGGGGCCCATGAGCAGTTCTTC. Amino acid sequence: CASSLGRASGGAHEQFF.

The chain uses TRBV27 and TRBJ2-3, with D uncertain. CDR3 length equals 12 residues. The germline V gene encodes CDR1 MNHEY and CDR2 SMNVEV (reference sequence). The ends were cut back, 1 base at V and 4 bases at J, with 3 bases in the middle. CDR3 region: CASSLLADTQYF. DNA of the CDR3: TGTGCCAGCAGTTTATTGGCAGATACGCAGTATTTT.

The CDR3 spells CAIRTPYRGNEQYF. The CDR3 DNA is TGTGCCATCCGGACCCCATACAGGGGGAACGAGCAGTACTTC. The chain is built from TRBV10-3 and TRBJ2-7; 8 positions match TRBD1. The CDR3 is 14 amino acids. The V segment lost 8 bases and the J segment 5 bases; nucleotides outside the gene matches: 11. Looked up from germline, CDR1 is ENHRY and CDR2 is SYGVKD.

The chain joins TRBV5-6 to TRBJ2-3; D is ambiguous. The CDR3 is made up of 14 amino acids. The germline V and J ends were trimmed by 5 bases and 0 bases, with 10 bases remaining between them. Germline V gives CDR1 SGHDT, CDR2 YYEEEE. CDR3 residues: CASREWGSTDTQYF. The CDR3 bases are TGTGCCAGCAGAGAATGGGGTAGCACAGATACGCAGTATTTT.

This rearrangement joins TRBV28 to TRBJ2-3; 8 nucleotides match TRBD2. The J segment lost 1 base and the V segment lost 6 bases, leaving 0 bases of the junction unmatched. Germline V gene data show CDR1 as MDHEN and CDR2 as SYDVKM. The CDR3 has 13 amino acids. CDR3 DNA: TGTGCCAGCAGGCGGGGGGGCACAGATACGCAGTATTTT. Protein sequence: CASRRGGTDTQYF.

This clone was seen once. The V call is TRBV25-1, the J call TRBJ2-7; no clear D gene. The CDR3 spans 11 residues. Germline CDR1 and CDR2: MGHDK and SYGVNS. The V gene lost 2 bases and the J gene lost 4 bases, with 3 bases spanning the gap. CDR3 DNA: TGTGCCAGCAGTGAACGGTACGAGCAGTACTTC. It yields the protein CASSERYEQYF.

CDR3 sequence: CASSHTLAGEDTQYF. As DNA, the CDR3 is TGTGCCAGCAGTCACACACTAGCGGGGGAAGATACGCAGTATTTT. The rearrangement joins TRBV28 to TRBJ2-3, with 11 bases identical to TRBD2. V was clipped by 5 bases and J by 5 bases; unmatched bases: 6. This CDR3 comprises 15 residues. The germline gives CDR1 MDHEN, CDR2 SYDVKM. Using reference TRBV28 and TRBJ2-3 for the parts outside the CDR3, the full variable domain is DVKVTQSSRYLVKRTGEKVFLECVQDMDHENMFWYRQDPGLGLRLIYFSYDVKMKEKGDIPEGYSVSREKKERFSLILESASTNQTSMYLCASSHTLAGEDTQYFGPGTRLTVL.

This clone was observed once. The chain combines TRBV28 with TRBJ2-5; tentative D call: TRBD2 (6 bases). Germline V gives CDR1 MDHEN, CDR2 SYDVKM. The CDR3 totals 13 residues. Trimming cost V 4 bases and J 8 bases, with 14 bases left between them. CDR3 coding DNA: TGTGCCAGCAGTTCCCAGGACTACGGTACCCAGTACTTC. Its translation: CASSSQDYGTQYF.

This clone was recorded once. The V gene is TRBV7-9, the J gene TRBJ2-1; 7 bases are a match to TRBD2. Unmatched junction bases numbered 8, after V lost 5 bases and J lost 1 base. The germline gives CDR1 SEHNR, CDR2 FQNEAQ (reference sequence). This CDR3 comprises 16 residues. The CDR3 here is CASSPKPGGSYNEQFF. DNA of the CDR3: TGTGCCAGCAGCCCCAAACCGGGGGGTTCCTACAATGAGCAGTTCTTC.

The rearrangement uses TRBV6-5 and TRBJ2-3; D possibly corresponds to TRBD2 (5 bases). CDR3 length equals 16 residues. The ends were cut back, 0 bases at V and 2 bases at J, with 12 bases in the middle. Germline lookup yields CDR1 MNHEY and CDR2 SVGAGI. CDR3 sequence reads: CASSYSGVVATDTQYF. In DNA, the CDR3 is TGTGCCAGCAGTTACTCCGGGGTAGTGGCCACAGATACGCAGTATTTT.

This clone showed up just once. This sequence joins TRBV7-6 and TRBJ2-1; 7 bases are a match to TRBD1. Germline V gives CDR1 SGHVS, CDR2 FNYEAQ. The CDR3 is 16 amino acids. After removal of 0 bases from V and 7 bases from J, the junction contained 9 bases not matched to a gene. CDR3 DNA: TGTGCCAGCAGCTTAGCGGGCAGGGGGAGTGGGAATGAGCAGTTCTTC. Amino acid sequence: CASSLAGRGSGNEQFF.

Here the CDR3 reads CASSQDRATYNEQFF. CDR3 DNA sequence: TGCGCCAGCAGCCAAGACAGGGCCACCTACAATGAGCAGTTCTTC. The gene calls are TRBV4-1 and TRBJ2-1, with D perhaps matching TRBD1 (5 bases). The CDR3 runs 15 residues. The V end lost 0 bases, the J end lost 2 bases, and 8 bases lay between the germline ends. The germline gives CDR1 MGHRA, CDR2 YSYEKL.

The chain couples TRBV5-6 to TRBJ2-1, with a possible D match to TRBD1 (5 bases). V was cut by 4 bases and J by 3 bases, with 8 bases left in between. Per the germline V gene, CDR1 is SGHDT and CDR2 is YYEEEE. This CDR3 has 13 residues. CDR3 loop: CASSPDSYNEQFF. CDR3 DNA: TGTGCCAGCAGCCCAGACAGCTACAATGAGCAGTTCTTC.

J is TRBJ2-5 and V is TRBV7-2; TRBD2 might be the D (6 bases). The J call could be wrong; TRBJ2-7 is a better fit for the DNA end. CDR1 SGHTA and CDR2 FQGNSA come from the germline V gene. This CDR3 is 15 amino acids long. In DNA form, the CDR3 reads TGTGCCAGCAGCTTCTATCGGGGGAGCTCCTACGAGCAGTACTTC. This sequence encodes CASSFYRGSSYEQYF.

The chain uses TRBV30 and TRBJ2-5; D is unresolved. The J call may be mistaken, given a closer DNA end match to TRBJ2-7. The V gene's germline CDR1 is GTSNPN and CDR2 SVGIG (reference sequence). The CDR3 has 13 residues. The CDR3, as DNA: TGTGCCTGGACCGTGGGCAGATCCTACGAGCAGTACTTC. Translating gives CAWTVGRSYEQYF.

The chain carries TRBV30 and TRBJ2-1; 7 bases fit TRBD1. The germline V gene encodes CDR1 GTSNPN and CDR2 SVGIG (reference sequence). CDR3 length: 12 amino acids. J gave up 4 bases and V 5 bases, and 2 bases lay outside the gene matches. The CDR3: CAWETGYNEQFF. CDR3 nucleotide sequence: TGTGCCTGGGAGACAGGGTACAATGAGCAGTTCTTC.

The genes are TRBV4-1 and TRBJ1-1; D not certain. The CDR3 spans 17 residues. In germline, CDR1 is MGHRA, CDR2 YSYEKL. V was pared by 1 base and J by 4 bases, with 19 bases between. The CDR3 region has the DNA TGCGCCAGCAGCCAAGCACCATCGGACCTGGTGAGCACTGAAGCTTTCTTT. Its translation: CASSQAPSDLVSTEAFF.

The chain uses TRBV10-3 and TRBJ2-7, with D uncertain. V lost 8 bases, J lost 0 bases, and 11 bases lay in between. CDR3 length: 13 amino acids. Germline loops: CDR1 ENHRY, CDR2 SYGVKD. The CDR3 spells CAIGSGSSYEQYF. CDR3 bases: TGTGCCATCGGCTCCGGAAGCTCCTACGAGCAGTACTTC.

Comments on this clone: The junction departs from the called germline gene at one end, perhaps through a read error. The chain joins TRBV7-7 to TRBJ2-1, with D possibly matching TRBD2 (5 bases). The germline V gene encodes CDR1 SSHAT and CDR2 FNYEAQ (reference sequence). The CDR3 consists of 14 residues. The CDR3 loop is CASSLGSGYNEQFF. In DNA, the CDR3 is TGTGCTAGCAGCTTAGGGAGCGGTTACAATGAGCAGTTCTTC.

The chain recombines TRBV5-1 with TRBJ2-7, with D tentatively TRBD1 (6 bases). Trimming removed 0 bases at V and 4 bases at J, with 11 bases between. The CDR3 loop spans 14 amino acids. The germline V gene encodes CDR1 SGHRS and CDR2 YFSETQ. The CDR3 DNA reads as TGCGCCAGCAGCTTGGCCTACAGGGAGTACGAGCAGTACTTC. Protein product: CASSLAYREYEQYF.

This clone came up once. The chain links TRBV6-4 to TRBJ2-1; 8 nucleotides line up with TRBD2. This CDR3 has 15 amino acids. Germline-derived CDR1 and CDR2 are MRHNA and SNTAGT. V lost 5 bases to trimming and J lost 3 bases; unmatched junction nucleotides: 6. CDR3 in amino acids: CASSRALADYNEQFF. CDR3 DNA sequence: TGTGCCAGCAGTCGAGCACTAGCGGACTACAATGAGCAGTTCTTC.

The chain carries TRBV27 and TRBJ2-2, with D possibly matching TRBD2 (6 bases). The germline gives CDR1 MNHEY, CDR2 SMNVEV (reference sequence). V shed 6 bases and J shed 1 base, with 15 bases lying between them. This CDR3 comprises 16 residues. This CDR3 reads CASSPGLKLNTGELFF. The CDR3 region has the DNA TGTGCCAGCAGCCCGGGACTGAAATTGAACACCGGGGAGCTGTTTTTT.

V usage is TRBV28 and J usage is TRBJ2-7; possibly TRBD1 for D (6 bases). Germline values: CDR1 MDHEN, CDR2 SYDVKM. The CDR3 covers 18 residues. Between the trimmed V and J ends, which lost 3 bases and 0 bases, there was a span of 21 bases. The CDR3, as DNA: TGTGCCAGCAGTTTCGATCTGATGGGGGCCACCAGCTCCTACGAGCAGTACTTC. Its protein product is CASSFDLMGATSSYEQYF.

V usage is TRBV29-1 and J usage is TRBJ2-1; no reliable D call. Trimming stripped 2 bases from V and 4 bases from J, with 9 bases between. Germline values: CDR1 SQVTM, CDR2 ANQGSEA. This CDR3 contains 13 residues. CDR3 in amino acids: CSVERHPYNEQFF. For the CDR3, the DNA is TGCAGCGTTGAACGTCACCCATACAATGAGCAGTTCTTC.